The rows below give T cell receptor beta chains drawn from one sample of a study of identical twins. MiXCR was run by TCRdb on the 5' RACE reads, yielding one entry per CDR3 protein. The sample lists hundreds of thousands of distinct CDR3 sequences; roughly a tenth were seen once. The sample was memory (CD45RO+) T cells sorted from blood. These receptors all stem from a young woman in good health. Each CDR3 is given with its conserved first and last residue. The D gene is left open where the match is weak. The size entry is marked missing in some rows and otherwise reads once, few, many or a size class.

v_call: TRBV7-9; d_call: TRBD1; cdr3_length: 15; clone_size: few; j_call: TRBJ1-1; cdr3_aa: CASSAGQGTPTEAFF; cdr3_nt: TGTGCCAGCAGCGCCGGACAGGGGACCCCCACGGAGGCTTTCTTT
v_call: TRBV7-9; d_call: -; cdr3_length: 15; clone_size: few; j_call: TRBJ1-1; cdr3_aa: CASSLGGSPNTEAFF; cdr3_nt: TGTGCCAGCAGCTTAGGCGGCAGCCCGAACACTGAAGCTTTCTTT
v_call: TRBV7-9; d_call: TRBD1; cdr3_length: 13; clone_size: few; j_call: TRBJ1-1; cdr3_aa: CAGEGQMNTEAFF; cdr3_nt: TGTGCCGGGGAGGGACAGATGAACACTGAAGCTTTCTTT
v_call: TRBV7-9; d_call: TRBD2; cdr3_length: 15; clone_size: few; j_call: TRBJ2-7; cdr3_aa: CASSLGAGVSYEQYF; cdr3_nt: TGTGCCAGCAGCTTAGGGGCGGGGGTCTCCTACGAGCAGTACTTC
v_call: TRBV6-1; d_call: -; cdr3_length: 14; clone_size: many; j_call: TRBJ2-3; cdr3_aa: CASLRGDLPDTQYF; cdr3_nt: TGTGCCAGCTTGAGGGGGGATCTGCCAGATACGCAGTATTTT
v_call: TRBV4-3; d_call: TRBD2; cdr3_length: 15; clone_size: many; j_call: TRBJ2-1; cdr3_aa: CASSFLAGFIDEQFF; cdr3_nt: TGCGCCAGCAGCTTTCTAGCGGGTTTCATCGATGAGCAGTTCTTC
v_call: TRBV5-1; d_call: -; cdr3_length: 15; clone_size: many; j_call: TRBJ2-4; cdr3_aa: CASSLEEYAKNIQYF; cdr3_nt: TGCGCCAGCAGCTTGGAGGAATATGCCAAAAACATTCAGTACTTC
v_call: TRBV20-1; d_call: -; cdr3_length: 13; clone_size: few; j_call: TRBJ2-1; cdr3_aa: CSARGDSYNEQFF; cdr3_nt: TGCAGTGCGAGGGGCGACTCTTACAATGAGCAGTTCTTC
v_call: TRBV19; d_call: -; cdr3_length: 14; clone_size: -; j_call: TRBJ2-7; cdr3_aa: CASSQRTDSYEQYF; cdr3_nt: TGTGCCAGTAGTCAAAGGACAGACTCCTACGAGCAGTACTTC
v_call: TRBV20-1; d_call: TRBD1; cdr3_length: 16; clone_size: -; j_call: TRBJ2-3; cdr3_aa: CSANTHSQGMRDTQYF; cdr3_nt: TGCAGTGCTAACACGCATTCACAGGGGATGAGAGATACGCAGTATTTT
v_call: TRBV20-1; d_call: -; cdr3_length: 13; clone_size: many; j_call: TRBJ1-1; cdr3_aa: CSARTGNVGEAFF; cdr3_nt: TGCAGTGCTAGAACAGGGAACGTGGGTGAAGCTTTCTTT
v_call: TRBV15; d_call: -; cdr3_length: 12; clone_size: few; j_call: TRBJ2-7; cdr3_aa: CATSRDVLEQYF; cdr3_nt: TGTGCCACCAGCAGAGATGTGCTCGAGCAGTACTTC
v_call: TRBV5-5; d_call: -; cdr3_length: 15; clone_size: -; j_call: TRBJ2-7; cdr3_aa: CASSLAGRGNYEQYF; cdr3_nt: TGTGCCAGCAGCTTGGCGGGACGTGGGAACTACGAGCAGTACTTC
v_call: TRBV7-2; d_call: -; cdr3_length: 12; clone_size: -; j_call: TRBJ2-1; cdr3_aa: CASSRSGGEQFF; cdr3_nt: TGTGCCAGCAGCCGGTCCGGCGGGGAGCAGTTCTTC
v_call: TRBV7-9; d_call: -; cdr3_length: 16; clone_size: few; j_call: TRBJ2-3; cdr3_aa: CASSLTRGLGTDTQYF; cdr3_nt: TGTGCCAGCAGCTTAACTAGGGGTTTGGGCACAGATACGCAGTATTTT
v_call: TRBV12-3/TRBV12-4; d_call: -; cdr3_length: 17; clone_size: many; j_call: TRBJ1-2; cdr3_aa: CASSLASQPIEVYGYTF; cdr3_nt: TGTGCCAGCAGTTTAGCGTCCCAGCCTATAGAAGTCTATGGCTACACCTTC
v_call: TRBV19; d_call: -; cdr3_length: 14; clone_size: -; j_call: TRBJ2-7; cdr3_aa: CASKRTPGSYEQYF; cdr3_nt: TGTGCCAGTAAAAGGACCCCGGGGTCCTACGAGCAGTACTTC
v_call: TRBV5-1; d_call: -; cdr3_length: 14; clone_size: -; j_call: TRBJ2-5; cdr3_aa: CASSLSANMETQYF; cdr3_nt: TGCGCCAGCAGCTTGTCCGCGAATATGGAGACCCAGTACTTC
v_call: TRBV20-1; d_call: -; cdr3_length: 13; clone_size: few; j_call: TRBJ2-7; cdr3_aa: CSWTGRDSYEQYF; cdr3_nt: TGCAGCTGGACGGGCCGGGACTCCTACGAGCAGTACTTC
v_call: TRBV12-3/TRBV12-4; d_call: TRBD1; cdr3_length: 14; clone_size: -; j_call: TRBJ2-5; cdr3_aa: CASRAGGAWETQYF; cdr3_nt: TGTGCCAGCCGCGCAGGGGGCGCGTGGGAGACCCAGTACTTC
v_call: TRBV7-8; d_call: -; cdr3_length: 14; clone_size: many; j_call: TRBJ2-1; cdr3_aa: CAGTAGLLDNEQFF; cdr3_nt: TGTGCCGGAACGGCGGGACTTCTAGACAATGAGCAGTTCTTC
v_call: TRBV27; d_call: -; cdr3_length: 15; clone_size: -; j_call: TRBJ1-6; cdr3_aa: CASSFRGRTNSPLHF; cdr3_nt: TGTGCCAGCAGTTTCAGGGGACGAACGAATTCACCCCTCCACTTT
v_call: TRBV30; d_call: -; cdr3_length: 12; clone_size: -; j_call: TRBJ2-4; cdr3_aa: CAWSVLGGIQYF; cdr3_nt: TGTGCCTGGAGTGTACTGGGGGGCATTCAGTACTTC
v_call: TRBV18; d_call: -; cdr3_length: 14; clone_size: -; j_call: TRBJ1-2; cdr3_aa: CASSPLETGYGYTF; cdr3_nt: TGTGCCAGCTCACCTCTAGAGACAGGCTATGGCTACACCTTC
v_call: TRBV20-1; d_call: TRBD2; cdr3_length: 15; clone_size: few; j_call: TRBJ2-3; cdr3_aa: CSPTGLAGRTDTQYF; cdr3_nt: TGCAGTCCTACGGGACTAGCGGGACGCACAGATACGCAGTATTTT
v_call: TRBV6-1; d_call: TRBD2; cdr3_length: 16; clone_size: few; j_call: TRBJ2-1; cdr3_aa: CASSLKGLAGGGEQFF; cdr3_nt: TGTGCCAGCAGCCTCAAAGGACTAGCGGGAGGTGGAGAGCAGTTCTTC
v_call: TRBV20-1; d_call: TRBD1; cdr3_length: 14; clone_size: -; j_call: TRBJ1-2; cdr3_aa: CSARDSRQGYGYTF; cdr3_nt: TGCAGTGCTAGAGATTCGAGACAGGGGTATGGCTACACCTTC
v_call: TRBV12-3/TRBV12-4; d_call: -; cdr3_length: 14; clone_size: many; j_call: TRBJ1-1; cdr3_aa: CASSWAQLITEAFF; cdr3_nt: TGTGCCAGCAGTTGGGCACAACTGATCACTGAAGCTTTCTTT
v_call: TRBV4-3; d_call: TRBD2; cdr3_length: 16; clone_size: -; j_call: TRBJ2-1; cdr3_aa: CASSQEGAGGHNEQFF; cdr3_nt: TGCGCCAGCAGCCAAGAAGGAGCGGGAGGCCACAATGAGCAGTTCTTC
v_call: TRBV15; d_call: -; cdr3_length: 15; clone_size: -; j_call: TRBJ2-1; cdr3_aa: CATSRDRETNNEQFF; cdr3_nt: TGTGCCACCAGCAGAGATCGGGAGACGAACAATGAGCAGTTCTTC
v_call: TRBV19; d_call: TRBD1; cdr3_length: 15; clone_size: -; j_call: TRBJ1-5; cdr3_aa: CASRRDRVYNQPQHF; cdr3_nt: TGTGCCAGTAGACGGGACAGGGTCTATAATCAGCCCCAGCATTTT
v_call: TRBV7-8; d_call: TRBD1; cdr3_length: 15; clone_size: once; j_call: TRBJ2-7; cdr3_aa: CASSALGTVIYEQYF; cdr3_nt: TGTGCCAGCAGCGCCCTTGGGACAGTTATCTACGAGCAGTACTTC
v_call: TRBV7-9; d_call: TRBD1; cdr3_length: 15; clone_size: many; j_call: TRBJ2-7; cdr3_aa: CASSFDRGRRGEQYF; cdr3_nt: TGTGCCAGCAGCTTCGACAGGGGGCGAAGGGGCGAGCAGTACTTC